These 30 T cell receptor beta chains originate from one sample sequenced in a study of T cell changes during pregnancy in multiple sclerosis. Only in-frame clones appear in the TCRdb table, and some are missing; sequencing was by immunoSEQ multiplex PCR. This repertoire shows approximately 72,000 clones, more than 85% found once; its top ten account for 1.5% to 2%. This sample comprised peripheral blood, obtained in the first trimester of pregnancy. These TCRs come from a female donor in good health, enrolled as a control in a pregnancy study.

V and J are TRBV5-6 and TRBJ2-1; 7 nucleotides line up with TRBD1. The CDR3 consists of 16 residues. CDR1 is SGHDT, CDR2 YYEEEE, per germline. J was trimmed by 13 bases and V by 2 bases; bases with no gene match: 18. The CDR3 region is CASSFRLLQGNGEQFF. The CDR3 DNA reads TGTGCCAGCAGCTTCAGACTCTTACAGGGGAACGGAGAACAGTTCTTC.

The V gene is TRBV27, the J gene TRBJ2-7; the match to TRBD2 covers 8 bases. The CDR3 loop spans 16 amino acids. V trimming: 2 bases; J trimming: 1 base; junction bases outside the gene matches: 7. The germline V gene has CDR1 MNHEY and CDR2 SMNVEV (reference sequence). The CDR3 here is CASSLESGRGSYEQYF. CDR3 DNA: TGTGCCAGCAGTTTAGAAAGCGGGAGAGGGTCCTACGAGCAGTACTTC.

The chain carries TRBV25-1 and TRBJ1-3, with no clear D. Per germline, CDR1 MGHDK and CDR2 SYGVNS. Trimming stripped 7 bases from V and 0 bases from J, with 13 bases between. The CDR3 loop spans 15 amino acids. The chain's CDR3 is CASTAGVSSGNTIYF. For the CDR3, the DNA is TGTGCCAGCACCGCTGGTGTGAGCTCTGGAAACACCATATATTTT. Full variable domain (outside the CDR3, taken from reference TRBV25-1 and TRBJ1-3): EADIYQTPRYLVIGTGKKITLECSQTMGHDKMYWYQQDPGMELHLIHYSYGVNSTEKGDLSSESTVSRIRTEHFPLTLESARPSHTSQYLCASTAGVSSGNTIYFGEGSWLTVV.

This clone showed up just once. The chain carries TRBV5-1 and TRBJ2-2, with unresolved D. Trimming took off 4 bases at V and 7 bases at J, with 14 bases between the two ends. This CDR3 is 14 amino acids long. Germline V gives CDR1 SGHRS, CDR2 YFSETQ. The CDR3 reads CASSVPPQNGELFF. CDR3 sequence (DNA): TGCGCCAGCAGCGTCCCGCCTCAGAACGGGGAGCTGTTTTTT.

The chain employs TRBV30 and TRBJ1-3; no clear D gene. The V and J ends lost 0 bases and 3 bases respectively, with 3 bases between them. Germline V CDR1 and CDR2: GTSNPN, SVGIG (reference sequence). The CDR3 loop spans 12 amino acids. The CDR3 loop is CAWSVLGNTIYF. CDR3 sequence (DNA): TGTGCCTGGAGTGTACTTGGAAACACCATATATTTT.

This clone came up a few times. The gene calls are TRBV2 and TRBJ1-1; 7 bases align to TRBD1. V lost 6 bases and J lost 8; bases outside the gene matches: 12. Germline lookup yields CDR1 SNHLY and CDR2 FYNNEI. CDR3 length equals 14 residues. CDR3 DNA: TGTGCCAGCAGGCCTGGGACAGAAGAAGTGGAAGCTTTCTTT. Protein sequence: CASRPGTEEVEAFF.

The chain has TRBV9 and TRBJ2-7; the match to TRBD2 covers 8 bases. This CDR3 has 14 residues. Losses at the gene ends were 0 bases for V and 4 bases for J; bases not matched to a gene: 3. Germline CDR1 and CDR2: SGDLS and YYNGEE. CDR3 coding DNA: TGTGCCAGCAGCGTAGTGAGCGGGGGTTACGAGCAGTACTTC. The encoded protein is CASSVVSGGYEQYF.

This clone was observed once. This sequence joins TRBV5-4 and TRBJ2-7, with a weak D call TRBD1 (5 bases). The CDR3 is made up of 14 amino acids. Germline V gives CDR1 SGHNT, CDR2 YYREEE (reference sequence). Trimming shortened V by 4 bases and J by 3 bases, and 14 bases separated the two germline ends. CDR3 protein: CASSSPDIGYEQYF. In nucleotides, the CDR3 is TGTGCCAGCAGCAGTCCGGACATCGGCTACGAGCAGTACTTC.

Only one count was recorded for this clone. The V and J genes are TRBV19 and TRBJ2-1; 7 bases line up with TRBD2. Trimming at V came to 5 bases and at J to 7 bases, leaving 8 bases not matched to a gene. This CDR3 region has 14 residues. Germline values: CDR1 LNHDA, CDR2 SQIVND (reference sequence). Here the CDR3 DNA reads TGTGCCAGTAGTTTTGGGGAGGGCTGGAATGAGCAGTTCTTC. Amino acids: CASSFGEGWNEQFF.

V gene TRBV6-5 combines with J gene TRBJ2-7; 9 nucleotides agree with TRBD1. V was clipped by 5 bases and J by 9 bases; unmatched bases: 8. CDR1 is MNHEY, CDR2 SVGAGI, per germline. CDR3 length: 13 amino acids. The CDR3 sequence is CASSHWDRESQYF. CDR3 in DNA: TGTGCCAGCAGTCATTGGGACAGGGAATCGCAGTACTTC.

The chain is built from TRBV19 and TRBJ1-5, with 9 nucleotides matching TRBD1. In germline, CDR1 is LNHDA, CDR2 SQIVND (reference sequence). Trimming removed 4 bases from V and 2 bases from J; junction bases left unmatched: 6. The CDR3 extends over 16 amino acids. CDR3 nucleotide sequence: TGTGCCAGTAGTACCCGGGGGGACAGGGGCAATCAGCCCCAGCATTTT. Protein sequence: CASSTRGDRGNQPQHF.

The count of this clone is one. The chain recombines TRBV28 with TRBJ2-2; D might be TRBD2 (6 bases). Germline V CDR1 and CDR2: MDHEN, SYDVKM. This CDR3 is built from 15 residues. V lost 3 bases and J 2 bases, leaving 10 bases between the germline ends. The CDR3 DNA reads TGTGCCAGCAGTTTCATGGGGGGAAACACCGGGGAGCTGTTTTTT. Residues: CASSFMGGNTGELFF.

The genes are TRBV6-4 and TRBJ2-1, with D possibly matching TRBD1 (5 bases). CDR1 is MRHNA and CDR2 is SNTAGT in the germline V gene. Between the trimmed V and J ends, which lost 2 bases and 9 bases, there was a span of 14 bases. The CDR3 spans 14 residues. CDR3 DNA: TGTGCCAGCAGTGACGGGCTAGGGGTTGGTGAGCAGTTCTTC. Amino acid sequence: CASSDGLGVGEQFF.

The rearrangement joins TRBV11-2 to TRBJ2-2; 9 nucleotides agree with TRBD2. V lost 3 bases, J lost 6 bases, and 5 bases stayed unmatched. In germline, CDR1 is SGHAT, CDR2 FQNNGV. CDR3 length: 15 residues. The CDR3 sequence: CASSLSAGGAGELFF. For the CDR3, the DNA is TGTGCCAGCAGCTTGTCCGCGGGGGGGGCCGGGGAGCTGTTTTTT. The full variable domain, completed using reference TRBV11-2 and TRBJ2-2, is EAGVAQSPRYKIIEKRQSVAFWCNPISGHATLYWYQQILGQGPKLLIQFQNNGVVDDSQLPKDRFSAERLKGVDSTLKIQPAKLEDSAVYLCASSLSAGGAGELFFGEGSRLTVL.

The J gene is TRBJ2-5, the V gene TRBV7-2; D is unresolved. The CDR3 totals 15 residues. V lost 0 bases and J 1 base, leaving 9 bases between the germline ends. From germline, CDR1 is SGHTA and CDR2 FQGNSA. The CDR3 loop is CASSLAGPVQETQYF. In nucleotides, the CDR3 is TGTGCCAGCAGCTTAGCGGGCCCTGTCCAAGAGACCCAGTACTTC.

The chain recombines TRBV9 with TRBJ2-2, with 9 bases aligning to TRBD1. The V gene's germline CDR1 is SGDLS and CDR2 YYNGEE. After removal of 9 bases from V and 5 bases from J, the junction contained 11 bases not matched to a gene. The CDR3 runs to 15 residues. CDR3 region: CATSRGQGWTGELFF. Here the CDR3 DNA reads TGTGCCACCAGTAGGGGACAGGGTTGGACCGGGGAGCTGTTTTTT.

The chain joins TRBV7-8 to TRBJ2-7; 7 bases agree with TRBD2. The CDR3 covers 13 residues. With 6 bases clipped from V and 1 base from J, the junction kept 3 bases outside the gene matches. Germline V gene sequence: CDR1 SGHVS, CDR2 FQNEAQ. The chain's CDR3 is CASSTGLSYEQYF. CDR3 sequence (DNA): TGTGCCAGCAGTACGGGACTATCCTACGAGCAGTACTTC. Based on the CDR3 plus reference TRBV7-8 and TRBJ2-7, the full variable domain is GAGVSQSPRYKVAKRGQDVALRCDPISGHVSLFWYQQALGQGPEFLTYFQNEAQLDKSGLPSDRFFAERPEGSVSTLKIQRTQQEDSAVYLCASSTGLSYEQYFGPGTRLTVT.

The gene calls are TRBV28 and TRBJ2-7; possible D gene TRBD1, 6 bases. The germline gives CDR1 MDHEN, CDR2 SYDVKM. V was trimmed by 6 bases and J by 6 bases, leaving 21 bases between them. The CDR3 contains 15 residues. The CDR3 DNA is TGTGCCAGCAGCCTCACCGGGACAACGGAACCCGAGCAGTACTTC. Protein: CASSLTGTTEPEQYF.

The genes are TRBV2 and TRBJ2-1; 8 bases fit TRBD2. The CDR3 sequence is 14 residues long. Germline CDR1 and CDR2: SNHLY and FYNNEI. Trimming removed 4 bases from V and 9 bases from J; junction bases left unmatched: 8. The CDR3 sequence is CASSGTSPLGEQFF. In DNA form, the CDR3 reads TGTGCCAGCAGTGGGACTAGCCCCCTAGGTGAGCAGTTCTTC.

The rearrangement joins TRBV5-1 to TRBJ2-5; tentative D call: TRBD2 (5 bases). Germline-derived CDR1 and CDR2 are SGHRS and YFSETQ. CDR3 length: 15 amino acids. The V gene lost 0 bases and the J gene lost 1 base, with 10 bases spanning the gap. CDR3 bases: TGCGCCAGCAGCTTGGGGACTCTAGTCCAAGAGACCCAGTACTTC. This encodes CASSLGTLVQETQYF. Full variable domain (rest looked up from reference TRBV5-1 and TRBJ2-5): KAGVTQTPRYLIKTRGQQVTLSCSPISGHRSVSWYQQTPGQGLQFLFEYFSETQRNKGNFPGRFSGRQFSNSRSEMNVSTLELGDSALYLCASSLGTLVQETQYFGPGTRLLVL.

V and J are TRBV6-5 and TRBJ2-3; 7 bases match TRBD1. Germline CDR1 reads MNHEY; CDR2 reads SVGAGI. The CDR3 is 15 amino acids. V lost 5 bases, J lost 0 bases, and 5 bases stayed unmatched. The CDR3 DNA follows: TGTGCCAGCAGTACCGGGACAGATAGCACAGATACGCAGTATTTT. It yields the protein CASSTGTDSTDTQYF.

This clone was observed once. The genes are TRBV4-1 and TRBJ2-1; possible D gene TRBD2, 5 bases. This CDR3 is built from 16 residues. The V and J ends lost 2 bases and 8 bases respectively, with 19 bases between them. Germline assignment: CDR1 MGHRA and CDR2 YSYEKL. CDR3 loop: CASSQYVGEDSDEQFF. The DNA for the CDR3 is TGCGCCAGCAGCCAATACGTGGGAGAAGATAGTGATGAGCAGTTCTTC.

J is TRBJ2-7 and V is TRBV28; D perhaps matches TRBD1 (6 bases). CDR1 and CDR2 from the germline V gene are MDHEN and SYDVKM. The CDR3 spans 15 residues. V was cut by 4 bases and J by 0 bases, with 13 bases left in between. CDR3 DNA: TGTGCCAGCAGTTACGTAGCAGGGGCCTCCTACGAGCAGTACTTC. Translated, it gives CASSYVAGASYEQYF.

As to this clone: Sequence at one end of the junction differs from germline and may be a read error. The chain employs TRBV9 and TRBJ2-7; 7 nucleotides agree with TRBD1. The CDR3 contains 10 residues. Germline V gene sequence: CDR1 SGDLS, CDR2 YYNGEE. CDR3 coding DNA: TGTGCCAGGACCGGGACAGTGGGTCTCTTC. Protein sequence: CARTGTVGLF.

V is TRBV2 and J is TRBJ1-5; 8 bases line up with TRBD1. This CDR3 has 15 amino acids. Unmatched junction bases numbered 6, after V lost 6 bases and J lost 2 bases. Germline-derived CDR1 and CDR2 are SNHLY and FYNNEI. The CDR3 region has the DNA TGTGCCAGCAGCGACCAGACAGGGGGCAATCAGCCCCAGCATTTT. Translated: CASSDQTGGNQPQHF.

The rearrangement links TRBV5-8 to TRBJ2-7; tentatively, D is TRBD2 (5 bases). Germline CDR1 is SGHTS and CDR2 is YDEGEE. Trimming left V 0 bases short and J 2 bases short, with 9 bases between. This CDR3 spans 14 amino acids. This CDR3 is CASSLGESPYEQYF. DNA of the CDR3: TGTGCCAGCAGCTTGGGGGAGAGTCCCTACGAGCAGTACTTC.

The chain links TRBV7-9 to TRBJ2-5, with TRBD2 matching over 9 bases. CDR3 length: 15 amino acids. V was clipped by 3 bases and J by 2 bases; unmatched bases: 4. Germline CDR1 SEHNR, CDR2 FQNEAQ (reference sequence). The CDR3 nucleotides are TGTGCCAGCAGCTTTAGCGGGAGTGATCAAGAGACCCAGTACTTC. Protein: CASSFSGSDQETQYF.

This rearrangement joins TRBV11-2 to TRBJ2-3, with 8 nucleotides matching TRBD2. V shed 5 bases and J 6 bases; nucleotides not matched to a gene: 13. The V gene's germline CDR1 is SGHAT and CDR2 FQNNGV. CDR3 size: 16 residues. The CDR3 loop is CASSVSLGGRSDTQYF. The CDR3, as DNA: TGTGCCAGCAGCGTGAGCTTGGGCGGGAGGTCTGATACGCAGTATTTT.

The V and J genes are TRBV5-6 and TRBJ2-5; 13 nucleotides line up with TRBD2. The CDR3 runs 16 residues. V was pared by 2 bases and J by 3 bases, with 4 bases of the junction left unmatched. Per the germline V gene, CDR1 is SGHDT and CDR2 is YYEEEE. The CDR3 reads CASSLLAGGYKETQYF. As DNA, the CDR3 is TGTGCCAGCAGCTTACTAGCGGGAGGGTATAAAGAGACCCAGTACTTC.

This chain joins TRBV5-1 and TRBJ2-7, with 9 bases aligning to TRBD2. V shed 4 bases, J shed 1 base, and the junction held 3 bases outside the gene matches. This CDR3 contains 14 residues. CDR1 is SGHRS and CDR2 is YFSETQ in the germline V gene. The DNA of the CDR3 is TGCGCCAGCAGCATCACTAGCGGGTCCTACGAGCAGTACTTC. It codes for CASSITSGSYEQYF.